This TCR beta chain came from a study of cytotoxic CD8 clonotypes in ibrutinib-treated CLL. Overall study results and limits: Private clonotypes, not public ones, expanded at ibrutinib response.

Regarding this clone: Antigen specificity is unknown.

The protocol was immunoSEQ multiplex PCR, while the TCRdb copy is restricted to in-frame clones and leaves out a portion. The sample records approximately 130,000 clones, under 90% being singletons. The source of this sequence is a human donor with chronic lymphocytic leukemia. Sequenced here: PBMCs, sampled after 24 months of ibrutinib treatment.

DNA for the CDR3: TGTGCCAGCAGCTTGGCCTGGGGCGGAGCTAACTATGGCTACACCTTC. Translation: CASSLAWGGANYGYTF. The gene calls are TRBV5-5 and TRBJ1-2; tentative D call: TRBD1 (5 bases). The CDR3 loop spans 16 amino acids. Germline-derived CDR1 and CDR2 are SGHKS and YYEKEE (reference sequence). V lost 0 bases, J lost 0 bases, and 12 bases lay in between.